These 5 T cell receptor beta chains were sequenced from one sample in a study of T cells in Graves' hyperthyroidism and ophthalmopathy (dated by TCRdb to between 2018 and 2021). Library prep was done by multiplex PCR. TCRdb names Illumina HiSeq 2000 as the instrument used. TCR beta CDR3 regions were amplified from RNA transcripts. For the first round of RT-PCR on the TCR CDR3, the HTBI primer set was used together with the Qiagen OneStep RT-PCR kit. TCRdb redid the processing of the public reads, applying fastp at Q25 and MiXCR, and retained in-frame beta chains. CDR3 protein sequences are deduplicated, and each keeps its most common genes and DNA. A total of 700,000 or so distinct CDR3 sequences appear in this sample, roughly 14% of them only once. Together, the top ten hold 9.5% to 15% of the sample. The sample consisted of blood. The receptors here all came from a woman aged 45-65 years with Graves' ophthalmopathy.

The DNA for the CDR3 is TGTGCCAGTAGTATTGGTCTTGGCGGGAGGGGGGGCGGTGAGCAGTTCTTC. The encoded protein is CASSIGLGGRGGGEQFF. V usage is TRBV19 and J usage is TRBJ2-1; 9 bases match TRBD2. This CDR3 is built from 17 residues. V lost 3 bases and J lost 9; bases outside the gene matches: 15. The germline V gene has CDR1 LNHDA and CDR2 SQIVND (reference sequence).

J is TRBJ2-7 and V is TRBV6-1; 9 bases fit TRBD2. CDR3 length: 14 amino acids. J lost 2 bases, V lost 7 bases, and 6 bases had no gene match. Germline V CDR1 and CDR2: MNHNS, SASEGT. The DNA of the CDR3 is TGTGCCAGCAAGAGACTAGCGGTCCCCTACGAGCAGTACTTC. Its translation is CASKRLAVPYEQYF.

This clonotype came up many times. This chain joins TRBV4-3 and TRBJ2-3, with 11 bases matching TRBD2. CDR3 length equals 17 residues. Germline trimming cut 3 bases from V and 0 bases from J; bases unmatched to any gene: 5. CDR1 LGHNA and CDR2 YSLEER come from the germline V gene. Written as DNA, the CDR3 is TGCGCCAGCAGCCAGAGGAGGACTAGCGGGAGCACAGATACGCAGTATTTT. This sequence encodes CASSQRRTSGSTDTQYF.

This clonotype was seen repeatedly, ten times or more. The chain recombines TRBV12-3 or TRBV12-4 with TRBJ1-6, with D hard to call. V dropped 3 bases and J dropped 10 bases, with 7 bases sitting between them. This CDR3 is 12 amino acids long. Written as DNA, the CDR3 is TGTGCCAGCAGTTTTGAAGGATCACCCCTCCACTTT. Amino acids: CASSFEGSPLHF.

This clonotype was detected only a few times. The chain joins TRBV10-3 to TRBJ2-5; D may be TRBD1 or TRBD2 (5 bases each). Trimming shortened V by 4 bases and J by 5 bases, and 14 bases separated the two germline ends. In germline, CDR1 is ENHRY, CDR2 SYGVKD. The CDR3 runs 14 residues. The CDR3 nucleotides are TGTGCCATCAGTGGTTCAGGGAGTGAGGAGACCCAGTACTTC. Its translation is CAISGSGSEETQYF.